The 13 T cell receptor beta chains presented below share a single source sample, sequenced in a study of control samples from healthy donors and cancer patients. Using immunoSEQ multiplex PCR, the repertoire was profiled, and TCRdb retains in-frame clones only, with some absent. The sample contains about 44,000 clones, roughly 86% of which appear only once. Sequencing was performed on PBMCs. These receptors all stem from a woman aged 55-70 years with lung cancer.

This clone was counted once. The same CDR3 arises from other DNA sequences in this sample as well. This rearrangement joins TRBV27 to TRBJ2-6; D is possibly TRBD2 (6 bases). This CDR3 is built from 16 residues. Per germline, CDR1 MNHEY and CDR2 SMNVEV (reference sequence). Deletions cut 2 bases from V and 1 base from J, with 9 bases between. The CDR3 here is CASSLRAGSGANVLTF. CDR3 in DNA: TGTGCCAGCAGTTTACGGGCGGGGTCTGGGGCCAACGTCCTGACTTTC.

The V gene is TRBV11-3, the J gene TRBJ2-7, with TRBD2 matching 13 bases. This CDR3 has 17 amino acids. Germline values: CDR1 SGHNT, CDR2 YENEEA. V lost 3 bases and J lost 5; bases outside the gene matches: 10. The CDR3 DNA follows: TGTGCCAGCAGCTTTTTTACTGGGACTAGCGGGACCCACGAGCAGTACTTC. It yields the protein CASSFFTGTSGTHEQYF.

The CDR3 sequence: CASSPNRDEQYF. The CDR3 DNA sequence: TGTGCCAGCAGCCCGAACAGGGACGAGCAGTACTTC. The chain employs TRBV16 and TRBJ2-7; tentatively, D is TRBD1 (6 bases). The germline V and J ends were trimmed by 4 bases and 5 bases, with 9 bases remaining between them. CDR3 length equals 12 residues. The germline gives CDR1 KGHSY, CDR2 FQNENV.

This chain links TRBV5-4 with TRBJ2-7; TRBD1 aligns across 7 bases. The CDR3 length is 13 residues. Trimming took 2 bases from V and 4 from J; bases not matched to a gene: 3. Per the germline V gene, CDR1 is SGHNT and CDR2 is YYREEE (reference sequence). The CDR3 protein is CASSFDRAYEQYF. The CDR3 coding sequence is TGTGCCAGCAGCTTCGACAGGGCGTACGAGCAGTACTTC.

The rearrangement uses TRBV7-3 and TRBJ2-1, with 13 nucleotides matching TRBD2. Germline trimming cut 4 bases from V and 8 bases from J; bases unmatched to any gene: 5. The CDR3 extends over 15 amino acids. The germline gives CDR1 SGHTA, CDR2 FQGTGA. The CDR3 bases are TGTGCCAGCAGCTCCGGGACTAGCGGGATGGATGAGCAGTTCTTC. Translation gives CASSSGTSGMDEQFF.

CDR3 loop: CASSQFAGTRNEKLFF. DNA of the CDR3: TGCGCCAGCAGCCAATTCGCCGGGACAAGAAATGAAAAACTGTTTTTT. This chain connects TRBV4-1 to TRBJ1-4, with a possible D match to TRBD1 (6 bases). The CDR3 is 16 amino acids. Germline CDR1 reads MGHRA; CDR2 reads YSYEKL. Trimming took 2 bases from V and 5 from J, leaving 15 bases between them.

The chain links TRBV2 to TRBJ1-2; 10 bases agree with TRBD1. This CDR3 has 14 amino acids. With V trimmed by 6 bases and J by 8 bases, 9 bases remained unmatched. Germline V gene data show CDR1 as SNHLY and CDR2 as FYNNEI. The CDR3 nucleotides read TGTGCCAGCAGGGAGACAGGGGGCCCCAAAGGCTACACCTTC. Protein: CASRETGGPKGYTF.

This clone has only a few counts. The genes are TRBV5-1 and TRBJ1-4; TRBD1 might be the D (5 bases). The CDR3 is 15 residues long. Deletions cut 2 bases from V and 11 bases from J, with 19 bases between. CDR1 is SGHRS, CDR2 YFSETQ, per germline. The CDR3 loop is CASSLRQNVPHKLFF. In DNA, the CDR3 is TGCGCCAGCAGCTTAAGACAGAATGTTCCCCATAAACTGTTTTTT. Full variable domain (outside the CDR3, taken from reference TRBV5-1 and TRBJ1-4): KAGVTQTPRYLIKTRGQQVTLSCSPISGHRSVSWYQQTPGQGLQFLFEYFSETQRNKGNFPGRFSGRQFSNSRSEMNVSTLELGDSALYLCASSLRQNVPHKLFFGSGTQLSVL.

The genes are TRBV6-5 and TRBJ2-1; a weak D match, TRBD2 (6 bases). V lost 7 bases and J lost 2, with 9 bases in between. The CDR3 spans 13 residues. Per the germline V gene, CDR1 is MNHEY and CDR2 is SVGAGI. The CDR3 DNA sequence: TGTGCCAGCATTGGCGGGACCTACAATGAGCAGTTCTTC. It codes for CASIGGTYNEQFF.

This clone was detected only a few times. The chain combines TRBV7-3 with TRBJ1-6; tentative D call: TRBD1 (5 bases). The CDR3 has 16 amino acids. Trimming stripped 5 bases from V and 9 bases from J, with 20 bases between. Germline loops: CDR1 SGHTA, CDR2 FQGTGA. CDR3 sequence: CASSRLSRGASSPLHF. The DNA of the CDR3 is TGTGCCAGCAGCCGCCTCTCTAGAGGGGCTAGTTCACCCCTCCACTTT.

The chain couples TRBV15 to TRBJ2-5; 7 positions agree with TRBD2. The CDR3 has 15 residues. Germline V gives CDR1 LNHNV, CDR2 YYDKDF (reference sequence). Trimming cost V 0 bases and J 7 bases; bases outside gene matches: 8. The DNA for the CDR3 is TGTGCCACCAGCAGAGACGGACCTGGCGGGGGGACCCAGTACTTC. Its translation is CATSRDGPGGGTQYF.

The chain couples TRBV27 to TRBJ1-1; 11 bases align to TRBD1. V trimming: 7 bases; J trimming: 4 bases; junction bases outside the gene matches: 8. The V gene's germline CDR1 is MNHEY and CDR2 SMNVEV (reference sequence). The length of the CDR3 is 15 residues. CDR3 region: CASTDRGRRGTEAFF. DNA of the CDR3: TGTGCCAGCACGGACAGGGGGCGAAGAGGCACTGAAGCTTTCTTT.

This clone was recorded once. The genes are TRBV28 and TRBJ2-1; 8 bases fit TRBD2. The length of the CDR3 is 16 residues. Germline V lookup: CDR1 MDHEN, CDR2 SYDVKM. The J segment lost 6 bases and the V segment lost 3 bases, leaving 10 bases of the junction unmatched. In DNA form, the CDR3 reads TGTGCCAGCAGTTTCCCTCGGGGACTAGGGGGCAATGAGCAGTTCTTC. Amino acids: CASSFPRGLGGNEQFF.